This TCR beta chain comes out of a study of T cell responses to AZD1222 COVID-19 vaccine. Overall study context: Doses given second, at about 4 or about 12 weeks, were pooled.

With respect to this clone: Its antigen is as yet unknown.

CDR1 and CDR2 (germline): MGHRA, YSYEKL. The CDR3 totals 15 residues. V shed 0 bases and J shed 1 base, with 9 bases lying between them. Libraries were prepared by immunoSEQ multiplex PCR; TCRdb keeps only in-frame clonotypes and omits some of them. In the table there are about 130,000 clones, roughly 84% of which are singletons. Study-wide results and caveats: Only 5 or 6 people who got AZD1222 tested seropositive at baseline. Among spike-specific TCRs, nearly half reportedly target unmutated variant regions. Donors, mostly white British, included more females; clonal diversity was possibly underestimated.

This chain uses TRBV4-1 with TRBJ1-1, with a tentative D call TRBD1 (5 bases). The source is an adult in good health. The sequencing used peripheral blood, collected on day 0 of AZD1222 vaccination. In DNA, the CDR3 is TGCGCCAGCAGCCAAGATCGGGGCAGGAACACTGAAGCTTTCTTT. Translation gives CASSQDRGRNTEAFF.